This T cell receptor (beta chain) originates from a study of cytomegalovirus exposure and HLA in healthy donors. Study summary: The roughly 100 million unique TCR beta sequences, from roughly 170 million T cells, were found by an earlier analysis. The study's findings and limits: Several of the most significant clusters appeared, in a later analysis, to be linked to common viral pathogens. HLA alleles showed associations with 15,000 to 20,000 TCR beta sequences in a later analysis, at a 0.05 false discovery rate.

The PCR contained 60 Vbeta and 13 Jbeta primers. Per the original data handling: In a later analysis, around 11 million of approximately 80 million unique beta chains occurred in at least two donors. The method was immunoSEQ multiplex PCR; TCRdb's version includes in-frame clones alone and lacks a portion of them. The DNA gave D and trimming, while V, J and clone size come from that table. The data show about 120,000 clones, approximately 80% seen once. V was shortened by 5 bases and J by 4 bases, with 12 bases between the two germline ends. The CDR3 spans 14 residues. Germline lookup yields CDR1 SGHNT and CDR2 YENEEA. As to this clone: Its antigen remains unidentified.

Sample: PBMCs. This receptor was taken from a woman in her thirties or forties in good health and CMV-seronegative. This chain uses TRBV11-3 with TRBJ2-1; the D gene is possibly TRBD2 (5 bases). CDR3: CASSDGLKYNEQFF. The CDR3 region has the DNA TGTGCCAGCAGCGATGGACTTAAATACAATGAGCAGTTCTTC.